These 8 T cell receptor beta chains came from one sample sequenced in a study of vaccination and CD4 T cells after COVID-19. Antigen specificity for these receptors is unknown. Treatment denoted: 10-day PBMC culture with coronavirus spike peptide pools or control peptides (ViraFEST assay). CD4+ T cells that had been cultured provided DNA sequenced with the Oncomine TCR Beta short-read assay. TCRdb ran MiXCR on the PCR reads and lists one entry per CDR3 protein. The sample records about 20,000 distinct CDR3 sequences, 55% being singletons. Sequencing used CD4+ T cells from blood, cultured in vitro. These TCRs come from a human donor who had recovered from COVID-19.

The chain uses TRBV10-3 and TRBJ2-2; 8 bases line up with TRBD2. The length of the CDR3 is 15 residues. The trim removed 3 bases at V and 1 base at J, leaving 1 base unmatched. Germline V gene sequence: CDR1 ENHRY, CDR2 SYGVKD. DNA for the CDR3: TGTGCCATCAGTGACGGGAGGGGGAACACCGGGGAGCTGTTTTTT. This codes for CAISDGRGNTGELFF.

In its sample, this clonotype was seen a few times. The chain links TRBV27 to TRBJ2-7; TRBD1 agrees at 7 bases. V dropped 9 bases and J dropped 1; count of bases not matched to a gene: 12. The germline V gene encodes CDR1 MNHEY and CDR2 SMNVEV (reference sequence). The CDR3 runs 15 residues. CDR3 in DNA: TGTGCCAGTGCCTCTTGGGACAGAGATTCCTACGAGCAGTACTTC. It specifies CASASWDRDSYEQYF.

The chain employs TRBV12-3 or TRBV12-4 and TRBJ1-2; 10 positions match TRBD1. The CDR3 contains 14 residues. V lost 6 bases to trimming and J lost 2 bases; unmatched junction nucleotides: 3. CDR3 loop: CASRKTGGNYGYTF. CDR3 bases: TGTGCCAGCAGGAAGACAGGGGGCAACTATGGCTACACCTTC.

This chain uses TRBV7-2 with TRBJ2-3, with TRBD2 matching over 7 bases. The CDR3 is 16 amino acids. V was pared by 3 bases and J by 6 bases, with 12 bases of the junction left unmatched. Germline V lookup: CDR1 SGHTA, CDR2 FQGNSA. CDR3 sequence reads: CASSFAAGEPGDTQYF. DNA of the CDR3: TGTGCCAGCAGCTTTGCGGCGGGGGAACCCGGGGATACGCAGTATTTT.

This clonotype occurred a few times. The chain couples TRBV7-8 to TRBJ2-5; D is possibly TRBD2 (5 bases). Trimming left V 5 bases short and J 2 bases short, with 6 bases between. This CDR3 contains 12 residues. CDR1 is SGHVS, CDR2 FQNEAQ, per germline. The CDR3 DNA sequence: TGTGCCAGCAGCCGGGATCAAGAGACCCAGTACTTC. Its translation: CASSRDQETQYF.

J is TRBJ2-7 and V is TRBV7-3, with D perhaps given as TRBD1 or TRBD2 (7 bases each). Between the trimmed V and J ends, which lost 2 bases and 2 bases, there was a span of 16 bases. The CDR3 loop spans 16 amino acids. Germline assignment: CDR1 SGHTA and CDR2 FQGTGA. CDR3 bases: TGTGCCAGCAGCTTACAGGGGGGGGCTGCAACCTACGAGCAGTACTTC. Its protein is CASSLQGGAATYEQYF. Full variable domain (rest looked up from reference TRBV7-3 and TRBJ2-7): GAGVSQTPSNKVTEKGKYVELRCDPISGHTALYWYRQSLGQGPEFLIYFQGTGAADDSGLPNDRFFAVRPEGSVSTLKIQRTERGDSAVYLCASSLQGGAATYEQYFGPGTRLTVT.

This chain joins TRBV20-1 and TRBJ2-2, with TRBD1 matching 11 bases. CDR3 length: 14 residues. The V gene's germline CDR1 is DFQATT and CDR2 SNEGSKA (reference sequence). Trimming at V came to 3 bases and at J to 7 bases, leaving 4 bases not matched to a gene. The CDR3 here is CSASRTGGNGELFF. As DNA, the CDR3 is TGCAGTGCTAGTCGGACAGGGGGCAACGGGGAGCTGTTTTTT.

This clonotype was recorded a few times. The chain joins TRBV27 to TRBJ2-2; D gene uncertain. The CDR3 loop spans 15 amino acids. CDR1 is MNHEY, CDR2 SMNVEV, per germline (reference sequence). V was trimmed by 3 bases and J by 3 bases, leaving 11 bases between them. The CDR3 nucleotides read TGTGCCAGCAGTTTTGGGTCCCTCTACACCGGGGAGCTGTTTTTT. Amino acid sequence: CASSFGSLYTGELFF.